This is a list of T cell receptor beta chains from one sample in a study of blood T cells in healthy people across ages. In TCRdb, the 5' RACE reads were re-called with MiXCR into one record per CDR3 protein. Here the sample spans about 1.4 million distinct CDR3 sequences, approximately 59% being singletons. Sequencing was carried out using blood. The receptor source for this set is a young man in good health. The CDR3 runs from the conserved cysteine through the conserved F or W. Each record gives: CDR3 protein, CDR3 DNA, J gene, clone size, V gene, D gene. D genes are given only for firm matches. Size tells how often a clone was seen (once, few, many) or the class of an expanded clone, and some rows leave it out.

cdr3_aa: CASSPGGTQRANYGYTF; cdr3_nt: TGCGCCAGCAGTCCGGGGGGTACTCAAAGGGCTAACTATGGCTACACCTTC; j_call: TRBJ1-2; clone_size: NA; v_call: TRBV23-1; d_call: NA
cdr3_aa: CATSASGTSGNEQFF; cdr3_nt: TGTGCCACCAGTGCCTCCGGGACTAGCGGCAATGAGCAGTTCTTC; j_call: TRBJ2-1; clone_size: NA; v_call: TRBV24-1; d_call: TRBD2
cdr3_aa: CASSPQLRDTQYF; cdr3_nt: TGTGCCAGCAGCCCCCAGCTGAGAGATACGCAGTATTTT; j_call: TRBJ2-3; clone_size: NA; v_call: TRBV7-9; d_call: NA
cdr3_aa: CASSPFLDYNEQFF; cdr3_nt: TGTGCCAGCAGCCCCTTCCTAGATTACAATGAGCAGTTCTTC; j_call: TRBJ2-1; clone_size: NA; v_call: TRBV12-3/TRBV12-4; d_call: NA
cdr3_aa: CASSQVTKRPQHF; cdr3_nt: TGCGCCAGCAGCCAAGTGACAAAACGGCCCCAGCATTTT; j_call: TRBJ1-5; clone_size: NA; v_call: TRBV4-1; d_call: NA
cdr3_aa: CSANGEGYEQYF; cdr3_nt: TGCAGTGCTAATGGGGAGGGGTACGAGCAGTACTTC; j_call: TRBJ2-7; clone_size: NA; v_call: TRBV20-1; d_call: TRBD2
cdr3_aa: CASSLGQFSTDTQYF; cdr3_nt: TGTGCCAGCAGTTTAGGGCAGTTTAGTACAGATACGCAGTATTTT; j_call: TRBJ2-3; clone_size: NA; v_call: TRBV12-3/TRBV12-4; d_call: NA
cdr3_aa: CASSLGATPNTQYF; cdr3_nt: TGTGCCAGCAGCTTGGGGGCCACCCCGAATACGCAGTATTTT; j_call: TRBJ2-3; clone_size: NA; v_call: TRBV12-3/TRBV12-4; d_call: NA
cdr3_aa: CSARGEYEQYF; cdr3_nt: TGCAGTGCTAGAGGAGAGTACGAGCAGTACTTC; j_call: TRBJ2-7; clone_size: many; v_call: TRBV20-1; d_call: NA
cdr3_aa: CSVLAGGRYEQYF; cdr3_nt: TGCAGCGTCTTAGCGGGGGGGAGATACGAGCAGTACTTC; j_call: TRBJ2-7; clone_size: few; v_call: TRBV29-1; d_call: TRBD2
cdr3_aa: CASSSPAGTSGYNEQFF; cdr3_nt: TGTGCCAGCAGCTCCCCCGCCGGGACTAGCGGATACAATGAGCAGTTCTTC; j_call: TRBJ2-1; clone_size: once; v_call: TRBV7-2; d_call: TRBD2
cdr3_aa: CASSQTYTGDRTDTQYF; cdr3_nt: TGCGCCAGCAGCCAAACTTACACAGGGGACCGGACAGATACGCAGTATTTT; j_call: TRBJ2-3; clone_size: NA; v_call: TRBV4-1; d_call: TRBD1
cdr3_aa: CASSARVLQETQYF; cdr3_nt: TGCGCCAGCAGCGCAAGGGTTCTACAAGAGACCCAGTACTTC; j_call: TRBJ2-5; clone_size: NA; v_call: TRBV5-1; d_call: NA
cdr3_aa: CSANGRRNNYGYTF; cdr3_nt: TGCAGTGCTAACGGCAGAAGAAATAACTATGGCTACACCTTC; j_call: TRBJ1-2; clone_size: NA; v_call: TRBV20-1; d_call: NA